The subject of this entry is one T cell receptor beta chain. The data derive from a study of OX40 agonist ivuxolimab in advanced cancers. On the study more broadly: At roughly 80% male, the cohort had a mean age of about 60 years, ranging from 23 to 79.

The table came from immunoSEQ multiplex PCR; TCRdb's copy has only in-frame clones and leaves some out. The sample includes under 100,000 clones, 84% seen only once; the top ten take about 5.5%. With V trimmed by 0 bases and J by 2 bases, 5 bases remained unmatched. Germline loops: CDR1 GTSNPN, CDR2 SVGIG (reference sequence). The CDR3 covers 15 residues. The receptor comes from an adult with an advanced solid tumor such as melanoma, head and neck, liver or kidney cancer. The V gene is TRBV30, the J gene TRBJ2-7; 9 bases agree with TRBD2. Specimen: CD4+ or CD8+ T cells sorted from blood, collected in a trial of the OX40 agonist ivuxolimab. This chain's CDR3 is CAWSVRGGAPYEQYF. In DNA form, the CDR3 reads TGTGCCTGGAGTGTACGCGGGGGGGCCCCCTACGAGCAGTACTTC.